The clone carrying this T cell receptor beta chain occurred a few times. TCRdb re-analysed the RT-PCR reads in MiXCR, keeping a single row per CDR3 protein. The table records fewer than 180,000 distinct CDR3 sequences, about two fifths of them present only once. Losses at the gene ends were 5 bases for V and 4 bases for J; bases not matched to a gene: 19. The CDR3 is 19 residues long. The V gene's germline CDR1 is SGHVS and CDR2 FQNEAQ. This sample is drawn from a study of patients and donors after allogeneic stem cell transplantation. This sequence was found in a human donor who was either an allogeneic HSCT recipient or a stem cell or donor lymphocyte infusion donor (not recorded which). It is not recorded whose cells these are; they may come from a transplant donor. This chain joins TRBV7-8 and TRBJ1-1, with TRBD1 matching 10 bases. The sequenced sample consisted of blood, either unsorted or a sorted T cell fraction (not recorded which). The CDR3 sequence is CASSARLSGTGELGTEAFF. The CDR3 nucleotides read TGTGCCAGCAGCGCGAGACTATCCGGGACAGGGGAGTTGGGCACTGAAGCTTTCTTT.